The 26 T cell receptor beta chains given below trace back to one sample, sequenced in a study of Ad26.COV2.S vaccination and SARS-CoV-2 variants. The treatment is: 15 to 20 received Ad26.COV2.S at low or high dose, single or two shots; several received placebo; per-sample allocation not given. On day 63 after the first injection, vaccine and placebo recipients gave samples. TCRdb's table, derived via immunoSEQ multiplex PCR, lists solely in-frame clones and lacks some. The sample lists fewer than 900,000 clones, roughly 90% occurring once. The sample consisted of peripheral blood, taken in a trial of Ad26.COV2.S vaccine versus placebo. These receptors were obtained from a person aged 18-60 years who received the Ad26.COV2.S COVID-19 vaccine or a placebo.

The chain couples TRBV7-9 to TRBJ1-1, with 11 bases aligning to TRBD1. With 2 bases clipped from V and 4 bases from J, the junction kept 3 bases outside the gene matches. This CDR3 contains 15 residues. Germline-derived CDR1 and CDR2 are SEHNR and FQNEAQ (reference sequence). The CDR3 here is CASSLSGQGVTEAFF. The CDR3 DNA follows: TGTGCCAGCAGCTTATCGGGACAGGGGGTCACTGAAGCTTTCTTT. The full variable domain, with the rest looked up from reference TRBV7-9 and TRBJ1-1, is DTGVSQNPRHKITKRGQNVTFRCDPISEHNRLYWYRQTLGQGPEFLTYFQNEAQLEKSRLLSDRFSAERPKGSFSTLEIQRTEQGDSAMYLCASSLSGQGVTEAFFGQGTRLTVV.

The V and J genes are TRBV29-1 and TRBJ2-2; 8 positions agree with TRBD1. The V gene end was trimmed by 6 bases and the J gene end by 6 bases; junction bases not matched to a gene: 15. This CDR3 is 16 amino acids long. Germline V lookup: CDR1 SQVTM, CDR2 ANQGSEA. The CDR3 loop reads CSVGDRGQRGAGELFF. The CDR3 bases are TGCAGCGTCGGAGACAGGGGTCAGAGGGGGGCCGGGGAGCTGTTTTTT.

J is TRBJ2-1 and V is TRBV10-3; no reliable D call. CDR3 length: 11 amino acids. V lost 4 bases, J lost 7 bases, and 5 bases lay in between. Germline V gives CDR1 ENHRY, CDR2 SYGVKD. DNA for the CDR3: TGTGCCATCAGTGTGGGGAATGAGCAGTTCTTC. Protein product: CAISVGNEQFF.

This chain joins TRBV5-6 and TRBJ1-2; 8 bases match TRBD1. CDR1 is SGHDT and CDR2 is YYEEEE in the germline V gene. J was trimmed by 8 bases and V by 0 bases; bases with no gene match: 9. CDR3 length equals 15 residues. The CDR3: CASSLAGTGARGYTF. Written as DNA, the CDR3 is TGTGCCAGCAGCTTGGCCGGGACAGGCGCCCGAGGCTACACCTTC.

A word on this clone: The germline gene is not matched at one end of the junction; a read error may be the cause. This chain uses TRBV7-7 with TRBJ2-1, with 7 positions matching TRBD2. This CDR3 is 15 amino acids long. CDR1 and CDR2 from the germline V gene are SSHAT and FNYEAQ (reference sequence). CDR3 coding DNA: TGTGCTAGCAGCTTATCACCGGGAGGAGGCAATGAGCAGTTCTTC. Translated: CASSLSPGGGNEQFF.

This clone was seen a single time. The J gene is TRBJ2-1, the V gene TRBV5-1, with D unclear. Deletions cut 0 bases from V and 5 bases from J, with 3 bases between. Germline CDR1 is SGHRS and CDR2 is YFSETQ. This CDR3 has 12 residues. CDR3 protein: CASSLGDNEQFF. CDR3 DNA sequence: TGCGCCAGCAGCTTGGGAGACAATGAGCAGTTCTTC.

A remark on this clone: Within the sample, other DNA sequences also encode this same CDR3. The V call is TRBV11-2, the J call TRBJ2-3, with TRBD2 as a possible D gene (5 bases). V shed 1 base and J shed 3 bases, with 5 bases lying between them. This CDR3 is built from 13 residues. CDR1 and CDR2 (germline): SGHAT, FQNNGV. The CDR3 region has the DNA TGTGCCAGCAGCTTAGCGGGGACAGATACGCAGTATTTT. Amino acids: CASSLAGTDTQYF.

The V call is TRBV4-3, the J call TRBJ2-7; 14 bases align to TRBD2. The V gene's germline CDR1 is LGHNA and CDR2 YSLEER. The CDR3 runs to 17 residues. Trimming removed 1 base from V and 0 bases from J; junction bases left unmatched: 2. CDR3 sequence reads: CASSQGLAGGSSYEQYF. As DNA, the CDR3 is TGCGCCAGCAGCCAAGGACTAGCGGGGGGGAGCTCCTACGAGCAGTACTTC.

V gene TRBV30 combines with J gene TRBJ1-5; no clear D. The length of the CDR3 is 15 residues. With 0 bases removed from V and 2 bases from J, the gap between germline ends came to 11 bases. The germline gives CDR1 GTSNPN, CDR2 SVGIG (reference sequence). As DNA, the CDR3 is TGTGCCTGGAGTGTACCCCCCAAGGGCAATCAGCCCCAGCATTTT. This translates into CAWSVPPKGNQPQHF.

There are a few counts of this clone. The CDR3 here is CAWSVRGVLAGVKKGYEQYF. For the CDR3, the DNA is TGTGCCTGGAGTGTAAGGGGGGTACTAGCGGGAGTTAAGAAAGGCTACGAGCAGTACTTC. This rearrangement joins TRBV30 to TRBJ2-7; 11 nucleotides agree with TRBD2. The CDR3 consists of 20 residues. V shed 0 bases and J 3 bases; nucleotides not matched to a gene: 19. Germline lookup yields CDR1 GTSNPN and CDR2 SVGIG (reference sequence).

CDR3 nucleotide sequence: TGCGCCAGCAGCCAAGCTTTCCTGAACACTGAAGCTTTCTTT. The encoded protein is CASSQAFLNTEAFF. This sequence joins TRBV4-3 and TRBJ1-1; D not resolved. From germline, CDR1 is LGHNA and CDR2 YSLEER. The germline V and J ends were trimmed by 1 base and 0 bases, with 6 bases remaining between them. The CDR3 is 14 amino acids.

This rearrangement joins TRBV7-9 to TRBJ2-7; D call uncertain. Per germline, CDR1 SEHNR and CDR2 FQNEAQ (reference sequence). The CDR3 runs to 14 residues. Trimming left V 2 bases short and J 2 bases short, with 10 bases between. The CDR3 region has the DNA TGTGCCAGCAGCTTATGGTCTACCACCTACGAGCAGTACTTC. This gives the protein CASSLWSTTYEQYF.

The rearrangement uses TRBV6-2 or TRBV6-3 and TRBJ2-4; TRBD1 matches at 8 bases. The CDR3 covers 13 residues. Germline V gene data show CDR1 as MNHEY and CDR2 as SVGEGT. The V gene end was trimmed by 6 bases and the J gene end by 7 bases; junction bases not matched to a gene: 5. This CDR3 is CASSSTGVNIQYF. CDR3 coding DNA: TGTGCCAGCAGCTCGACAGGGGTGAACATTCAGTACTTC.

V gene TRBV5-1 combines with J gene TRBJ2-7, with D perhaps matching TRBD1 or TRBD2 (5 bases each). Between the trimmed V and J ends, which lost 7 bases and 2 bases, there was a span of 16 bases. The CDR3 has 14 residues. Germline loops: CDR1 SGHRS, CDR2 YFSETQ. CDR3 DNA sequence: TGCGCCAGCGGACGTGGGACGCATCCCTACGAGCAGTACTTC. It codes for CASGRGTHPYEQYF.

CDR3 DNA: TGTGCCAGCAGTCGAAGTTACAATCAGCCCCAGCATTTT. It is translated as CASSRSYNQPQHF. The chain employs TRBV6-5 and TRBJ1-5; D is unresolved. Trimming took 5 bases from V and 3 from J, leaving 8 bases between them. Germline V gene sequence: CDR1 MNHEY, CDR2 SVGAGI. CDR3 length: 13 residues.

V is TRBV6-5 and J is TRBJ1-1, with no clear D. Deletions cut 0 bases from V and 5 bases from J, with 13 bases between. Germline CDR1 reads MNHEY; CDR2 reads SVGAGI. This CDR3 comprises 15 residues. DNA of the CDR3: TGTGCCAGCAGTTACTCGTACTCCTCCGGGACTGAAGCTTTCTTT. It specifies CASSYSYSSGTEAFF.

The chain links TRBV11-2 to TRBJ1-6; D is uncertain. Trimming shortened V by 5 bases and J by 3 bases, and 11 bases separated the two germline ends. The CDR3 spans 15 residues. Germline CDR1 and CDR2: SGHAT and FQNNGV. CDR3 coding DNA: TGTGCCAGCAGCAGATCGGGGTACTATAATTCACCCCTCCACTTT. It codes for CASSRSGYYNSPLHF.

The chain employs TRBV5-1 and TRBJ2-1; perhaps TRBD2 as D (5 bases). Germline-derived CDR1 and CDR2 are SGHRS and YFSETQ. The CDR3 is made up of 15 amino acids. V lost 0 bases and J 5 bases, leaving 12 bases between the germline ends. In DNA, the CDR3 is TGCGCCAGCAGCTTGGTATCGGGAATGAACAATGAGCAGTTCTTC. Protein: CASSLVSGMNNEQFF. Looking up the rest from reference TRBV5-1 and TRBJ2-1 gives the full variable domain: KAGVTQTPRYLIKTRGQQVTLSCSPISGHRSVSWYQQTPGQGLQFLFEYFSETQRNKGNFPGRFSGRQFSNSRSEMNVSTLELGDSALYLCASSLVSGMNNEQFFGPGTRLTVL.

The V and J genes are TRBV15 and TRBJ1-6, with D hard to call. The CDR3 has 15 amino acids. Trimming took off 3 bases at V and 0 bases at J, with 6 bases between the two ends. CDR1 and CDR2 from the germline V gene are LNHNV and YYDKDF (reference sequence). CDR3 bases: TGTGCCACCAGCAGCCAGAGCTCCTATAATTCACCCCTCCACTTT. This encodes CATSSQSSYNSPLHF.

As DNA, the CDR3 is TGTGCCTGGAGTTCTAGCATTTACGAGACCCAGTACTTC. Translating it yields CAWSSSIYETQYF. V usage is TRBV30 and J usage is TRBJ2-5; possible D gene TRBD2, 5 bases. V was cut by 2 bases and J by 5 bases, with 12 bases left in between. The CDR3 runs 13 residues. The germline V gene encodes CDR1 GTSNPN and CDR2 SVGIG (reference sequence). The full variable domain, completed using reference TRBV30 and TRBJ2-5, is SQTIHQWPATLVQPVGSPLSLECTVEGTSNPNLYWYRQAAGRGLQLLFYSVGIGQISSEVPQNLSASRPQDRQFILSSKKLLLSDSGFYLCAWSSSIYETQYFGPGTRLLVL.

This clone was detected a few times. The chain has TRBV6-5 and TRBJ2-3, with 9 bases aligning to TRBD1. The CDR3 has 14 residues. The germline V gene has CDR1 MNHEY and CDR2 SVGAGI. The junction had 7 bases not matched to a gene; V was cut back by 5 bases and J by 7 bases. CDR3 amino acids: CASSISDRGNTQYF. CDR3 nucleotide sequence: TGTGCCAGCAGTATCTCGGACAGGGGCAATACGCAGTATTTT.

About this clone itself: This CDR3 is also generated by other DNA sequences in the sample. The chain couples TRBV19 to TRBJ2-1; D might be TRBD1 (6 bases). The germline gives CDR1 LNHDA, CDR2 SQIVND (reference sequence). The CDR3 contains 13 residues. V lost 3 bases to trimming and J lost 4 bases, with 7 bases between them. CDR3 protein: CASSIGQYNEQFF. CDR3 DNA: TGTGCCAGTAGTATCGGACAGTACAATGAGCAGTTCTTC.

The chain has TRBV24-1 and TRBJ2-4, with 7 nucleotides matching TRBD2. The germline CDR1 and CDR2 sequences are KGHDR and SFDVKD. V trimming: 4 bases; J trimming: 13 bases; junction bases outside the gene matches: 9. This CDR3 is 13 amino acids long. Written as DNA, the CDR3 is TGTGCCACCAGTGAGTCTAGCGGAACTCGGCAGTACTTC. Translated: CATSESSGTRQYF.

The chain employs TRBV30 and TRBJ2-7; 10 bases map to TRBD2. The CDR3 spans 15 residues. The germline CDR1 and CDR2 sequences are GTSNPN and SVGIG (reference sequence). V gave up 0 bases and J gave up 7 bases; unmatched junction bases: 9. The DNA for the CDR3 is TGTGCCTGGAGTGTACTAAGCGGGGGGGCCGGGGAGCAGTACTTC. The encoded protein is CAWSVLSGGAGEQYF. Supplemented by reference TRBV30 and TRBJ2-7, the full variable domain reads SQTIHQWPATLVQPVGSPLSLECTVEGTSNPNLYWYRQAAGRGLQLLFYSVGIGQISSEVPQNLSASRPQDRQFILSSKKLLLSDSGFYLCAWSVLSGGAGEQYFGPGTRLTVT.

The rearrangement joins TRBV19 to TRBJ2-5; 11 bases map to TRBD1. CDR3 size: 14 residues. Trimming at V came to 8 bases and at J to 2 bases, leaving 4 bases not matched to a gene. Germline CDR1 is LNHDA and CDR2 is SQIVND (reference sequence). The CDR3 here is CASSRDRGQETQYF. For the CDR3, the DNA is TGTGCCAGTTCTAGGGACAGGGGGCAAGAGACCCAGTACTTC.

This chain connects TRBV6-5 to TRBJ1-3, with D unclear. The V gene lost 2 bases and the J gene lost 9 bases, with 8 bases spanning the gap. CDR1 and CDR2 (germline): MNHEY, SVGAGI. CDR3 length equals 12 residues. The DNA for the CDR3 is TGTGCCAGCAGTTACGAGAGTTTCACCATATATTTT. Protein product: CASSYESFTIYF.